A single sample gave rise to the 25 T cell receptor beta chains below, sequenced in a study of cytomegalovirus exposure and HLA in healthy donors. PCR employed 60 Vbeta and 13 Jbeta primers. Measured with immunoSEQ multiplex PCR; TCRdb has only the in-frame clones, and not every one. The sample table includes about 88,000 clones. Sequencing input: PBMCs. The receptors derive from a girl under 18 in good health and CMV-seropositive.

V gene TRBV13 combines with J gene TRBJ1-1; the match to TRBD1 covers 10 bases. The CDR3 is 16 residues long. Trimming removed 0 bases from V and 7 bases from J; junction bases left unmatched: 8. CDR1 PRHDT and CDR2 FYEKMQ come from the germline V gene (reference sequence). Here the CDR3 reads CASSLGTRTGGGEAFF. CDR3 bases: TGTGCCAGCAGCTTAGGGACCAGGACAGGGGGTGGTGAAGCTTTCTTT.

The chain joins TRBV29-1 to TRBJ1-2; 7 nucleotides match TRBD1. The CDR3 spans 15 residues. V was pared by 2 bases and J by 4 bases, with 10 bases of the junction left unmatched. CDR1 SQVTM and CDR2 ANQGSEA come from the germline V gene. The CDR3 DNA follows: TGCAGCGTTGAACTAAACAGGGGTCACGGCTATGGCTACACCTTC. Translating gives CSVELNRGHGYGYTF.

The chain combines TRBV13 with TRBJ1-1; tentatively, D is TRBD1 (5 bases). The CDR3 spans 13 residues. Trimming removed 9 bases at V and 0 bases at J, with 11 bases between. Germline values: CDR1 PRHDT, CDR2 FYEKMQ (reference sequence). CDR3: CASGAVMNTEAFF. The CDR3 nucleotides are TGTGCCAGTGGGGCCGTAATGAACACTGAAGCTTTCTTT.

This chain links TRBV15 with TRBJ1-2; maybe TRBD1 (6 bases). The germline V gene has CDR1 LNHNV and CDR2 YYDKDF (reference sequence). V was pared by 0 bases and J by 8 bases, with 13 bases between. This CDR3 is built from 14 residues. The CDR3 loop reads CATSRDILDRGYTF. DNA of the CDR3: TGTGCCACCAGCAGAGATATCTTGGACAGAGGCTACACCTTC.

The chain uses TRBV30 and TRBJ1-3; the D gene is possibly TRBD1 (5 bases). The CDR3 sequence is 15 residues long. V gave up 0 bases and J gave up 0 bases, with 9 bases separating them. CDR1 and CDR2 from the germline V gene are GTSNPN and SVGIG (reference sequence). The CDR3 region is CAWSVGQRSGNTIYF. CDR3 coding DNA: TGTGCCTGGAGTGTGGGGCAACGCTCTGGAAACACCATATATTTT.

The CDR3 sequence: CASSPGRDGNQPQHF. CDR3 DNA sequence: TGTGCCAGCAGCCCGGGCAGGGATGGCAATCAGCCCCAGCATTTT. The V and J genes are TRBV7-6 and TRBJ1-5; TRBD1 might be the D (5 bases). With 5 bases removed from V and 2 bases from J, the gap between germline ends came to 13 bases. Germline V CDR1 and CDR2: SGHVS, FNYEAQ. This CDR3 is built from 15 residues.

This rearrangement joins TRBV19 to TRBJ2-7, with D maybe TRBD1 (6 bases). Germline lookup yields CDR1 LNHDA and CDR2 SQIVND (reference sequence). The CDR3 is 14 residues long. Trimming removed 6 bases at V and 4 bases at J, with 16 bases between. The CDR3 sequence is CASSPGQTLYEQYF. For the CDR3, the DNA is TGTGCCAGTAGCCCCGGACAGACCCTATACGAGCAGTACTTC.

V usage is TRBV11-2 and J usage is TRBJ2-7; D remains unclear. V was trimmed by 5 bases and J by 0 bases, leaving 11 bases between them. Germline V gene sequence: CDR1 SGHAT, CDR2 FQNNGV. The CDR3 is 14 residues long. CDR3 in amino acids: CASSPHTGSYEQYF. The CDR3, as DNA: TGTGCCAGCAGCCCCCATACGGGCTCCTACGAGCAGTACTTC.

J is TRBJ2-7 and V is TRBV7-9; no definite D call. The CDR3 contains 13 residues. In germline, CDR1 is SEHNR, CDR2 FQNEAQ (reference sequence). With 4 bases removed from V and 2 bases from J, the gap between germline ends came to 9 bases. The CDR3, as DNA: TGTGCCAGCAGCTGGAGCAGCGCCTACGAGCAGTACGTC. This codes for CASSWSSAYEQYV.

The rearrangement uses TRBV29-1 and TRBJ2-3, with TRBD1 matching over 9 bases. The CDR3 runs 14 residues. J gave up 1 base and V 6 bases, and 5 bases lay outside the gene matches. Germline V gene sequence: CDR1 SQVTM, CDR2 ANQGSEA. The CDR3 protein is CSVETGGRTDTQYF. The CDR3 DNA is TGCAGCGTCGAAACAGGGGGCCGCACAGATACGCAGTATTTT.

The CDR3 DNA reads as TGTGCCAGCAGCGTGGACAATTATAATTCACCCCTCCACTTT. Amino acids: CASSVDNYNSPLHF. V and J are TRBV9 and TRBJ1-6; D is perhaps TRBD1 (5 bases). The ends were cut back, 2 bases at V and 4 bases at J, with 7 bases in the middle. The CDR3 has 14 amino acids. From germline, CDR1 is SGDLS and CDR2 YYNGEE.

The CDR3 region has the DNA TGTGCCAGCAGCGTATCGCAGGGGTTTGTCACTGAAGCTTTCTTT. Translation: CASSVSQGFVTEAFF. The chain carries TRBV14 and TRBJ1-1; perhaps TRBD1 as D (6 bases). The V gene lost 5 bases and the J gene lost 4 bases, with 17 bases spanning the gap. Germline CDR1 and CDR2: SGHDN and FVKESK. The CDR3 consists of 15 residues.

The chain joins TRBV7-3 to TRBJ2-3; D is unclear. This CDR3 spans 13 amino acids. The V and J ends lost 5 bases and 2 bases respectively, with 8 bases between them. CDR1 SGHTA and CDR2 FQGTGA come from the germline V gene. The CDR3: CASSPVFTDTQYF. As DNA, the CDR3 is TGTGCCAGCAGCCCAGTCTTCACAGATACGCAGTATTTT.

DNA of the CDR3: TGTGCCAGCAGCCAATTAGCCAGCTCTGGAAACACCATATATTTT. As protein: CASSQLASSGNTIYF. The chain uses TRBV14 and TRBJ1-3; D remains ambiguous. Germline CDR1 reads SGHDN; CDR2 reads FVKESK. Trimming shortened V by 2 bases and J by 0 bases, and 8 bases separated the two germline ends. The CDR3 has 15 amino acids.

V and J are TRBV19 and TRBJ2-2; D is perhaps TRBD1 (6 bases). The germline V and J ends were trimmed by 7 bases and 7 bases, with 16 bases remaining between them. Looked up from germline, CDR1 is LNHDA and CDR2 is SQIVND (reference sequence). This CDR3 comprises 14 residues. This chain's CDR3 is CASTVQGLGGELFF. Here the CDR3 DNA reads TGTGCCAGTACCGTCCAGGGGCTGGGCGGGGAGCTGTTTTTT.

This chain connects TRBV30 to TRBJ2-7, with a possible D match to TRBD1 (5 bases). Germline-derived CDR1 and CDR2 are GTSNPN and SVGIG (reference sequence). V lost 2 bases, J lost 4 bases, and 12 bases lay in between. CDR3 length: 13 residues. In DNA, the CDR3 is TGTGCCTGGAGTCTGGGGCTTAGTTACGAGCAGTACGTC. It is translated as CAWSLGLSYEQYV.

V gene TRBV29-1 combines with J gene TRBJ1-3; TRBD1 agrees at 8 bases. Germline lookup yields CDR1 SQVTM and CDR2 ANQGSEA. Germline trimming cut 4 bases from V and 0 bases from J; bases unmatched to any gene: 8. This CDR3 contains 16 residues. The CDR3 coding sequence is TGCAGCGTTGTGGACAGGGCCCTCTTCTCTGGAAACACCATATATTTT. It is translated as CSVVDRALFSGNTIYF.

The rearrangement joins TRBV7-3 to TRBJ2-1; weak D call: TRBD2 (7 bases). V was cut by 0 bases and J by 8 bases, with 11 bases left in between. Germline CDR1 is SGHTA and CDR2 is FQGTGA. This CDR3 comprises 14 residues. The CDR3 here is CASSLTGGAHEQFF. The DNA for the CDR3 is TGTGCCAGCAGCTTAACGGGGGGGGCCCATGAGCAGTTCTTC.

This chain uses TRBV5-4 with TRBJ2-7; 8 positions match TRBD1. V was pared by 2 bases and J by 7 bases, with 14 bases of the junction left unmatched. This CDR3 spans 16 amino acids. In germline, CDR1 is SGHNT, CDR2 YYREEE (reference sequence). The CDR3 is CASSFTTGGRIREQYF. The CDR3 DNA reads as TGTGCCAGCAGCTTCACAACAGGGGGGAGAATACGGGAGCAGTACTTC. The full variable domain, rest sourced from reference TRBV5-4 and TRBJ2-7, is ETGVTQSPTHLIKTRGQQVTLRCSSQSGHNTVSWYQQALGQGPQFIFQYYREEENGRGNFPPRFSGLQFPNYSSELNVNALELDDSALYLCASSFTTGGRIREQYFGPGTRLTVT.

The CDR3 sequence: CATSRDNQGIGYTF. In nucleotides, the CDR3 is TGTGCCACCAGCAGAGATAACCAGGGGATAGGCTACACCTTC. V gene TRBV15 combines with J gene TRBJ1-2, with a weak D call TRBD1 (6 bases). Deletions cut 0 bases from V and 8 bases from J, with 13 bases between. The CDR3 covers 14 residues. Germline CDR1 LNHNV, CDR2 YYDKDF (reference sequence).

Concerning this clone: One junction end does not reproduce the germline sequence, and a read error may be involved. The chain employs TRBV5-6 and TRBJ1-1, with 8 bases identical to TRBD1. The length of the CDR3 is 11 residues. Germline lookup yields CDR1 SGHDT and CDR2 YYEEEE. The CDR3 protein is CASRTGDETFF. In nucleotides, the CDR3 is TGTGCCAGCAGGACAGGGGATGAAACTTTCTTT.

The V gene is TRBV10-3, the J gene TRBJ1-2; TRBD1 matches 9 bases. Germline CDR1 is ENHRY and CDR2 is SYGVKD. The CDR3 loop spans 14 amino acids. J lost 6 bases, V lost 10 bases, and 12 bases had no gene match. CDR3 sequence (DNA): TGTGCCACGTCGGCAACACAGGGGGCGGATGGCTACACCTTC. Protein sequence: CATSATQGADGYTF.

The chain's CDR3 is CASSLIQGKETQYF. DNA for the CDR3: TGTGCCAGCAGCCTAATACAGGGGAAAGAGACCCAGTACTTC. V gene TRBV5-4 combines with J gene TRBJ2-5, with 7 positions matching TRBD1. This CDR3 comprises 14 residues. J lost 3 bases, V lost 4 bases, and 6 bases had no gene match. Germline V CDR1 and CDR2: SGHNT, YYREEE (reference sequence).

The chain employs TRBV18 and TRBJ1-1, with TRBD1 matching over 7 bases. Trimming cost V 6 bases and J 0 bases; bases outside gene matches: 13. The V gene's germline CDR1 is KGHSH and CDR2 LQKENI. This CDR3 contains 17 residues. The CDR3 spells CASSLPTGLNMNTEAFF. The CDR3 DNA sequence: TGTGCCAGCTCTCTCCCGACAGGGTTGAACATGAACACTGAAGCTTTCTTT.

This chain uses TRBV9 with TRBJ2-3; D might be TRBD2 (6 bases). Trimming cost V 3 bases and J 1 base, with 18 bases left between them. The CDR3 has 17 amino acids. Germline V gives CDR1 SGDLS, CDR2 YYNGEE. The CDR3 coding sequence is TGTGCCAGCAGCGAATCCCTGGGTACGGGGGGCACAGATACGCAGTATTTT. It yields the protein CASSESLGTGGTDTQYF.